This T cell receptor beta chain was retrieved from a study of blood T cell repertoires in COVID-19. Turning to the study itself: Italy, Spain and the United States were the sources of the convalescent and acute COVID-19 samples. Nucleic acid was either cDNA or gDNA, and it came from T cells, B-cell-depleted T cells, or PBMCs.

Germline assignment: CDR1 MDHEN and CDR2 SYDVKM. The CDR3 sequence is 14 residues long. V dropped 6 bases and J dropped 5; count of bases not matched to a gene: 7. Original processing methods: Amplification of reference gene primers was used by the study to estimate nucleated cell counts. This table comes from immunoSEQ multiplex PCR, and its TCRdb copy is limited to in-frame clones, with some not included. V and J calls and clone size are as listed in that table; D and trimming were resolved from the DNA. The sample includes around 140,000 clones, just under 80% of them seen just once. This sequence joins TRBV28 and TRBJ2-7; 10 positions match TRBD2. The source material was peripheral blood. The clonotype was recovered from an older woman with acute or convalescent COVID-19. CDR3 amino acids: CASRRLLAGDEQYF. The CDR3 DNA is TGTGCCAGCAGGCGACTTCTAGCGGGAGACGAGCAGTACTTC.